This T cell receptor beta chain was sequenced in a study of OX40 agonist ivuxolimab in advanced cancers. The overall study: Partial responses were achieved by three patients: one hepatocellular carcinoma, two cutaneous melanoma.

The data were produced by immunoSEQ multiplex PCR, yet TCRdb's version contains in-frame clones alone and is incomplete. The sample consists of 50,000 to 65,000 clones, 70% to 90% of them appearing once. With regard to this clone: The antigen remains undetermined.

Study-level findings and limits: Within 6 weeks, CD4+ and CD8+ blood T cells expanded clonally at 0.1 to 3.0 mg/kg.

This CDR3 spans 17 amino acids. The V gene lost 0 bases and the J gene lost 2 bases, with 17 bases spanning the gap. The germline V gene has CDR1 GTSNPN and CDR2 SVGIG (reference sequence). This rearrangement joins TRBV30 to TRBJ2-1; possible D gene TRBD2, 6 bases. This clonotype was obtained from an adult with an advanced solid tumor such as melanoma, head and neck, liver or kidney cancer. Specimen: CD4+ or CD8+ T cells sorted from blood, collected in a trial of the OX40 agonist ivuxolimab. The chain's CDR3 is CAWSVQLAGRTYNEQFF. The CDR3 DNA reads TGTGCCTGGAGTGTACAACTAGCAGGGCGCACCTACAATGAGCAGTTCTTC. The variable domain in full, with the rest retrieved from reference TRBV30 and TRBJ2-1, is SQTIHQWPATLVQPVGSPLSLECTVEGTSNPNLYWYRQAAGRGLQLLFYSVGIGQISSEVPQNLSASRPQDRQFILSSKKLLLSDSGFYLCAWSVQLAGRTYNEQFFGPGTRLTVL.